This T cell receptor beta chain is drawn from a study of shared clonotypes between healthy human individuals. A deep-level run was used for the assay. Profiling relied on immunoSEQ multiplex PCR, and the TCRdb table lists in-frame clones only, not all of them. The sample has 500,000 to 700,000 clones, approximately 95% seen once; the top ten hold about 0.11%. CDR1 and CDR2 from the germline V gene are LNHDA and SQIVND (reference sequence). The CDR3 spans 14 residues. V gave up 6 bases and J gave up 9 bases; unmatched junction bases: 5. Naive CD8 populations comprised CD45RO-negative cells positively selected for CCR7, excluding terminally differentiated effector memory CD45RA+ cells. The donors were adults (healthy and HIV-negative) with no recent acute infections or vaccinations.

The sequenced sample consisted of naive CD8+ T cells sorted from blood. The sequence came from a woman in her 30s in good health. The chain has TRBV19 and TRBJ2-1, with 13 nucleotides matching TRBD2. The CDR3 reads CASSWTSGRSEQFF. The CDR3 DNA follows: TGTGCCAGTAGCTGGACTAGCGGGAGATCTGAGCAGTTCTTC.